The clone carrying this TCR beta chain has more than one count but fewer than ten. The data were taken from a study of blood T cell repertoires in COVID-19. The CDR3 spans 16 residues. The V end was cut by 1 base, the J end by 8 bases, with 18 bases between. Germline V gene data show CDR1 as SGHRS and CDR2 as YFSETQ. Original data processing: Nucleated cell number was recorded as an estimate derived from reference gene primer amplification. Data came from immunoSEQ multiplex PCR; TCRdb stores just in-frame clones and leaves some out. V and J calls and clone size are copied from that table; D and trimming were computed from the DNA. The sample lists 310,000 or so clones; more than 85% were seen once.

The sequence was collected from a woman between 25 and 40 years old with COVID-19, enrolled during active disease. Sequenced input: peripheral blood. V is TRBV5-1 and J is TRBJ1-4, with a possible D match to TRBD1 (5 bases). CDR3 sequence reads: CASSLTGGDEGEKLFF. The CDR3 coding sequence is TGCGCCAGCAGCTTGACTGGGGGGGACGAAGGGGAAAAACTGTTTTTT.